This TCR beta chain was identified during a study of CD8 T cells in Susac syndrome. From blood CD8+ and CD4+ T cells, the TCR beta chain was sequenced. Negative isolation was used for CD8+ and CD4+ T cells and FACS enrichment for TEMRA cells. About 0.5 to 1 ug RNA was reverse transcribed with random hexamers. MiXCR, applied by TCRdb to the immunoSEQ multiplex PCR reads, yields one record per CDR3 protein. The data show 350,000 to 550,000 distinct CDR3 sequences, with more than 80% seen just once and about 0.12% held by the top ten. The CDR3 is made up of 13 amino acids. V lost 5 bases, J lost 0 bases, and 4 bases lay in between.

Sequencing was done on a sample of CD8+ T cells from PBMCs. This clonotype was sampled from a human donor with multiple sclerosis. This chain uses TRBV12-3 or TRBV12-4 with TRBJ1-4; D gene unclear. CDR3 loop: CASSPATNEKLFF. For the CDR3, the DNA is TGTGCCAGCAGTCCGGCAACTAATGAAAAACTGTTTTTT.